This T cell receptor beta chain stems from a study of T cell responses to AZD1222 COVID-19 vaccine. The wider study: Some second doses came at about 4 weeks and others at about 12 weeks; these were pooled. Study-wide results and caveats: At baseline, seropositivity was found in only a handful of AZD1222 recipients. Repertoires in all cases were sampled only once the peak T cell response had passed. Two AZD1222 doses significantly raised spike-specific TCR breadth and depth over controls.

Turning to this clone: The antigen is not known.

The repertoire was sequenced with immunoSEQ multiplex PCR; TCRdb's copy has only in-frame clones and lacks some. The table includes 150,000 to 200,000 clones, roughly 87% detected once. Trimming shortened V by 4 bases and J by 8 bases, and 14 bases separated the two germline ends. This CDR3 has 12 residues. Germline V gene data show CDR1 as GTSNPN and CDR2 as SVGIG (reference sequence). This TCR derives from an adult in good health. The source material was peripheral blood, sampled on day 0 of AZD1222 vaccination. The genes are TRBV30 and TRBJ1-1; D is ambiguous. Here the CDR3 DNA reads TGTGCCTGGACCTATGGTACAGTCGAAGCTTTCTTT. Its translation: CAWTYGTVEAFF.